The T cell receptor (beta chain) described here comes from a study of T cell changes during pregnancy in multiple sclerosis. This CDR3 comprises 16 residues. Germline CDR1 SGHDT, CDR2 YYEEEE. Trimming cost V 2 bases and J 3 bases, with 18 bases left between them. Data came from immunoSEQ multiplex PCR; TCRdb stores just in-frame clones and leaves some out. The repertoire has roughly 30,000 clones, roughly 90% of them found once; the top ten carry more than 6.5%. This sequence originates from a female donor with multiple sclerosis, enrolled in a pregnancy study. V is TRBV5-6 and J is TRBJ2-7; weak D call: TRBD2 (5 bases). Sequencing used CD8+ T cells from peripheral blood mononuclear cells, obtained after pregnancy. The CDR3 protein is CASSFATTGLGYEQYF. In DNA form, the CDR3 reads TGTGCCAGCAGCTTTGCTACTACCGGACTCGGCTACGAGCAGTACTTC.